This record concerns one T cell receptor (beta chain) sequence. Original methodology: Researchers report that nucleated cell counts were estimated from reference gene primer amplification. Clones were read by immunoSEQ multiplex PCR, and TCRdb kept only the in-frame ones, dropping some. V and J calls plus clone size are reproduced from that table; the DNA served to infer D and trimming. The sample yields 100,000 to 150,000 clones, approximately 85% seen once. This specimen belongs to a study of blood T cell repertoires in COVID-19. Study summary: From the United States, Italy and Spain came samples of acute and convalescent COVID-19. Sources were T cells, B-cell-depleted T cells, or PBMCs; the material itself was cDNA or gDNA.

The germline V gene has CDR1 MNHEY and CDR2 SVGEGT. This CDR3 has 12 amino acids. V was clipped by 2 bases and J by 6 bases, with 6 bases between them. This chain uses TRBV6-2 or TRBV6-3 with TRBJ2-3; D is unclear. This clonotype was sampled from a human donor in a cohort sampled during active COVID-19. The sequenced sample consisted of peripheral blood. CDR3 nucleotide sequence: TGTGCCAGCAGTTACGCAGCGGATACGCAGTATTTT. Translated, it gives CASSYAADTQYF.